A selection of T cell receptor beta chains follows, all from one sample in a study of lymphopenia after photon versus proton radiotherapy. Repertoires were generated with immunoSEQ multiplex PCR, while TCRdb's copy carries only in-frame clones and drops some. Among over 35,000 clones listed, 86% were seen once. The input for sequencing was peripheral blood, taken from a patient treated with proton-based radiotherapy. These receptors originate from an older woman with pancreatic cancer. Some clones in this sample may be carry-over from other donors' samples. Each CDR3 is given with its conserved first and last residue. The D gene is left open where the match is weak. Where a row states a size, it is once, few, many or the class of an expanded clone; other rows omit it.

V gene,J gene,clone size,D gene,CDR3 protein,CDR3 DNA
TRBV27,TRBJ2-3,-,-,CASSFGVGSTDTQYF,TGTGCCAGCAGTTTCGGGGTTGGTAGCACAGATACGCAGTATTTT
TRBV28,TRBJ1-5,few,TRBD1,CAIRQGDQPQHF,TGTGCCATACGACAGGGGGATCAGCCCCAGCATTTT
TRBV30,TRBJ1-1,-,TRBD1,CAWRNSGGAEAFF,TGTGCCTGGAGGAATTCAGGGGGGGCTGAAGCTTTCTTT
TRBV5-8,TRBJ2-2,-,-,CASSLLAGTANTGELFF,TGTGCCAGCAGCTTGCTCGCGGGGACCGCGAACACCGGGGAGCTGTTTTTT
TRBV11-1,TRBJ1-1,-,TRBD1,CASSARQGATEAFF,TGTGCCAGCAGCGCCCGACAGGGGGCTACTGAAGCTTTCTTT
TRBV6-1,TRBJ1-1,-,-,CASSVRGTEAFF,TGTGCCAGCAGTGTCCGGGGCACTGAAGCTTTCTTT
TRBV30,TRBJ2-3,-,TRBD2,CAWTHRGLAEVTDTQYF,TGTGCCTGGACCCACCGCGGACTAGCAGAGGTCACAGATACGCAGTATTTT
TRBV14,TRBJ1-1,-,-,CASSQAGFIGEAFF,TGTGCCAGCAGCCAAGCGGGCTTCATTGGTGAAGCTTTCTTT
TRBV5-5,TRBJ1-2,-,TRBD1,CASSFDRAANYGYTF,TGTGCCAGCAGCTTCGACAGGGCAGCTAACTATGGCTACACCTTC
TRBV6-5,TRBJ2-1,-,-,CASSYSGTNNEQFF,TGTGCCAGCAGTTACTCGGGCACGAACAATGAGCAGTTCTTC
TRBV28,TRBJ1-1,-,-,CASSLFWGGTEAFF,TGTGCCAGCAGTTTATTCTGGGGTGGGACTGAAGCTTTCTTT
TRBV4-3,TRBJ2-5,-,-,CASSQDLQETQYF,TGCGCCAGCAGCCAAGATCTCCAAGAGACCCAGTACTTC
TRBV28,TRBJ2-3,-,-,CASSFLTSSSTDTQYF,TGTGCCAGCAGTTTCTTAACTAGTTCTAGCACAGATACGCAGTATTTT
TRBV27,TRBJ2-7,-,-,CASRPGEGAYYEQYF,TGTGCCAGCAGGCCCGGAGAGGGCGCCTACTACGAGCAGTACTTC
TRBV5-4,TRBJ2-7,-,-,CASSLELTNNEQYF,TGTGCCAGCAGCTTGGAGTTGACAAATAACGAGCAGTACTTC
TRBV25-1,TRBJ2-2,few,-,CASSELGIPGELFF,TGTGCCAGCAGTGAACTCGGGATCCCCGGGGAGCTGTTTTTT
TRBV7-2,TRBJ1-2,-,TRBD1,CASSLNPPGQGEGYTF,TGTGCCAGCAGCTTAAACCCTCCGGGACAGGGGGAAGGCTACACCTTC
TRBV19,TRBJ1-5,-,TRBD1,CASSSGDSHNQPQHF,TGTGCCAGTAGTAGCGGGGACAGCCACAATCAGCCCCAGCATTTT
TRBV7-2,TRBJ1-1,-,TRBD1,CASRGQVLLNTEAFF,TGTGCCAGCAGGGGACAGGTTCTCCTGAACACTGAAGCTTTCTTT
TRBV19,TRBJ2-3,-,-,CASSINPNTDTQYF,TGTGCCAGTAGTATAAACCCGAACACAGATACGCAGTATTTT
TRBV30,TRBJ1-1,few,TRBD1,CAWTTGAERTEAFF,TGTGCCTGGACCACAGGGGCCGAGAGGACTGAAGCTTTCTTT
TRBV15,TRBJ1-2,-,-,CATSRAGRGTYGYTF,TGTGCCACCAGCAGAGCTGGCAGGGGCACCTATGGCTACACCTTC
TRBV10-3,TRBJ2-3,-,-,CAISDPVKSDTQYF,TGTGCCATCAGTGACCCGGTTAAGTCAGATACGCAGTATTTT
TRBV7-2,TRBJ1-6,-,TRBD1,CASSPRTGGSYPLHF,TGTGCCAGCAGCCCTAGGACAGGGGGCTCCTACCCCCTCCACTTT
TRBV5-4,TRBJ2-7,-,-,CASSSPVGSEQYF,TGTGCCAGCAGCTCCCCAGTAGGCTCCGAGCAGTACTTC
TRBV7-9,TRBJ1-2,-,-,CASSLGLAGYTF,TGTGCCAGCAGCTTAGGTCTGGCTGGCTACACCTTC
TRBV28,TRBJ1-2,-,TRBD1,CASSPSLTGVYGYTF,TGTGCCAGCAGTCCCTCTCTGACAGGGGTCTATGGCTACACCTTC
TRBV15,TRBJ1-2,-,TRBD1,CATSRDLTGGNGYTF,TGTGCCACCAGCAGAGACTTGACAGGGGGTAATGGCTACACCTTC
TRBV28,TRBJ2-7,-,-,CASRTLDGPYEQYF,TGTGCCAGCAGGACCCTGGACGGCCCCTACGAGCAGTACTTC
TRBV19,TRBJ1-1,-,-,CASRSGLNTEAFF,TGTGCCAGTAGGTCGGGGCTGAACACTGAAGCTTTCTTT
TRBV19,TRBJ2-7,once,-,CASSIGQSSYEQYF,TGTGCCAGTAGTATAGGACAGAGCTCCTACGAGCAGTACTTC
TRBV9,TRBJ2-2,once,TRBD2,CASSVGGLAGVFDTGELFF,TGTGCCAGCAGCGTAGGTGGACTAGCGGGAGTATTTGACACCGGGGAGCTGTTTTTT
TRBV28,TRBJ1-1,few,-,CASTSGWANTEAFF,TGTGCCAGCACCTCGGGGTGGGCCAACACTGAAGCTTTCTTT
TRBV10-2,TRBJ2-6,-,-,CASKGSFSGANVLTF,TGCGCCAGCAAGGGGAGTTTCTCTGGGGCCAACGTCCTGACTTTC
TRBV5-1,TRBJ2-1,-,TRBD2,CASSGGTSGITSNEQFF,TGCGCCAGCAGCGGAGGGACTAGCGGGATCACTAGCAATGAGCAGTTCTTC
TRBV6-1,TRBJ2-3,-,TRBD1,CASTWDRAADTQYF,TGTGCCAGCACTTGGGACAGGGCGGCAGATACGCAGTATTTT
TRBV7-2,TRBJ1-3,-,TRBD1,CASSFEGQGAGGNTIYF,TGTGCCAGCAGCTTTGAGGGACAGGGGGCTGGGGGAAACACCATATATTTT
TRBV10-1,TRBJ1-5,-,TRBD1,CARTFGQGNQPQHF,TGCGCCAGGACTTTTGGACAGGGCAATCAGCCCCAGCATTTT
TRBV7-9,TRBJ1-1,-,-,CASSPRNTEAFF,TGTGCCAGCAGCCCCAGGAACACTGAAGCTTTCTTT
TRBV11-2,TRBJ2-3,-,-,CASVGLHTDTQYF,TGTGCCAGTGTGGGGCTACACACAGATACGCAGTATTTT
TRBV18,TRBJ1-6,-,-,CASSSGTVNNSPLHF,TGTGCCAGCTCATCGGGGACGGTCAATAATTCACCCCTCCACTTT
TRBV18,TRBJ2-5,-,-,CASSPRETQYF,TGTGCCAGCTCACCACGGGAGACCCAGTACTTC
TRBV9,TRBJ2-3,-,TRBD2,CASSGEGDTQYF,TGTGCCAGCAGTGGGGAGGGAGATACGCAGTATTTT
TRBV5-1,TRBJ2-1,-,TRBD2,CASSAERGKQFF,TGCGCCAGCAGCGCGGAGCGGGGGAAGCAGTTCTTC
TRBV11-2,TRBJ1-5,-,-,CASSLSGLSNQPQHF,TGTGCCAGCAGCTTATCAGGGTTAAGCAATCAGCCCCAGCATTTT
TRBV7-7,TRBJ2-1,-,TRBD2,CASSPSLAGAEQFF,TGTGCTAGCAGCCCATCTTTAGCGGGAGCTGAGCAGTTCTTC
TRBV11-3,TRBJ1-1,-,TRBD1,CASSLGPGQGPAFF,TGTGCCAGCAGCTTAGGACCGGGACAGGGTCCAGCTTTCTTT
TRBV10-3,TRBJ1-3,-,TRBD1,CAISDPGQGSGNTIYF,TGTGCCATCAGTGATCCGGGACAGGGTTCTGGAAACACCATATATTTT
TRBV29-1,TRBJ2-7,-,TRBD1,CSVTQGAREQYF,TGCAGCGTTACACAGGGGGCTCGAGAGCAGTACTTC
TRBV7-9,TRBJ1-2,-,TRBD1,CASSQGTGEGGYTF,TGTGCCAGCAGCCAGGGGACAGGGGAGGGTGGCTACACCTTC
TRBV2,TRBJ2-3,-,TRBD2,CASSALAGGTDTQYF,TGTGCCAGCAGTGCACTAGCGGGAGGGACAGATACGCAGTATTTT
TRBV7-2,TRBJ1-2,-,-,CASSVEAGNYGYTF,TGTGCCAGCAGCGTAGAGGCCGGTAACTATGGCTACACCTTC
TRBV4-1,TRBJ2-7,-,-,CASSQLPYDYEQYF,TGCGCCAGCAGCCAATTGCCTTACGATTACGAGCAGTACTTC